The present entry profiles one T cell receptor beta chain with its context. Its antigen is still unknown. The data derive from a study of T cell responses to AZD1222 COVID-19 vaccine. Germline loops: CDR1 LGHDT, CDR2 YNNKEL (reference sequence). V lost 4 bases, J lost 2 bases, and 12 bases lay in between. The CDR3 sequence is 14 residues long. Repertoires were generated with immunoSEQ multiplex PCR, while TCRdb's copy carries only in-frame clones and drops some. Here the sample spans some 160,000 clones, approximately 93% being singletons. Findings and caveats of the study: Just a handful of AZD1222 recipients were seropositive at baseline. Donors were mostly white British, more females; clonal diversity possibly underestimated. Once two AZD1222 doses were given, Spike-specific TCR breadth and depth went up.

Sequencing was performed on peripheral blood, taken on day 0 of AZD1222 vaccination. The V call is TRBV3-1 (or the pseudogene TRBV3-2), the J call TRBJ2-7; TRBD1 or TRBD2 may be the D gene (5 bases each). The TCR sequence derives from an adult in good health. CDR3: CASSPRGGPYEQYF. The CDR3 DNA sequence: TGTGCCAGCAGCCCCCGGGGCGGCCCCTACGAGCAGTACTTC.